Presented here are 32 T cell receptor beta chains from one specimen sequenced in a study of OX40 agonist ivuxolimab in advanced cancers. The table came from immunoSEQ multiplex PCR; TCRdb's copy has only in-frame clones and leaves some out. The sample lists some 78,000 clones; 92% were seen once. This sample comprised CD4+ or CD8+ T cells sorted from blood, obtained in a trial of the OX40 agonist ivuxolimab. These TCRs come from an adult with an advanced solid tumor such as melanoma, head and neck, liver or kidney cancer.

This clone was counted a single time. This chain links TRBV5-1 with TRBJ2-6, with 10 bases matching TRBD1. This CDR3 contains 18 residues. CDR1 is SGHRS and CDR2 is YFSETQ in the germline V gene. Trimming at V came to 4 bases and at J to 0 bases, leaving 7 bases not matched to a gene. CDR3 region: CASSLWTGGNSGANVLTF. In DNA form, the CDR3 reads TGCGCCAGCAGCCTCTGGACAGGGGGAAACTCTGGGGCCAACGTCCTGACTTTC.

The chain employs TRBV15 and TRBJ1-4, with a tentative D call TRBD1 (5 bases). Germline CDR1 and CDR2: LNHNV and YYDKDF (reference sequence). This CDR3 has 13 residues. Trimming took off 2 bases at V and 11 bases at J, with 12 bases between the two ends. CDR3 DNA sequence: TGTGCCACCAGCAGATTCCGGGACCGTAAACTGTTTTTT. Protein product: CATSRFRDRKLFF. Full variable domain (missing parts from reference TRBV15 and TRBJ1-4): DAMVIQNPRYQVTQFGKPVTLSCSQTLNHNVMYWYQQKSSQAPKLLFHYYDKDFNNEADTPDNFQSRRPNTSFCFLDIRSPGLGDTAMYLCATSRFRDRKLFFGSGTQLSVL.

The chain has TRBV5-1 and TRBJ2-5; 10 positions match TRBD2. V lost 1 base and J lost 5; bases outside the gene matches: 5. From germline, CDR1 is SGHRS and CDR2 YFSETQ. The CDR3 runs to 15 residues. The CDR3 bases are TGCGCCAGCAGCTTGTCCCTAGCGGGAGCTGAGACCCAGTACTTC. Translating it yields CASSLSLAGAETQYF.

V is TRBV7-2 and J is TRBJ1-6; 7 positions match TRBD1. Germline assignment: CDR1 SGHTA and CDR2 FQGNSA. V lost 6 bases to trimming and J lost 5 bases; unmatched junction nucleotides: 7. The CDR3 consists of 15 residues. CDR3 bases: TGTGCCAGCAGGTATTCCGGGACAGATAATTCACCCCTCCACTTT. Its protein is CASRYSGTDNSPLHF.

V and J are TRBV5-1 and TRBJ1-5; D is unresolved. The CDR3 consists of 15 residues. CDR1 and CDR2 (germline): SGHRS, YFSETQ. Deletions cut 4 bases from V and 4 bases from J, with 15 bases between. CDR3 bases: TGCGCCAGCAGCCCTGATTTCACGGGTAATCAGCCCCAGCATTTT. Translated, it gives CASSPDFTGNQPQHF.

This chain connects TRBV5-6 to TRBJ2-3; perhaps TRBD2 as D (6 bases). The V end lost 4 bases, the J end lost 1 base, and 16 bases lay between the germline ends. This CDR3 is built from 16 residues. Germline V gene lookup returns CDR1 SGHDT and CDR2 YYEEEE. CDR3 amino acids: CASSQVGTFGTDTQYF. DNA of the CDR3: TGTGCCAGCAGCCAGGTGGGGACTTTTGGCACAGATACGCAGTATTTT.

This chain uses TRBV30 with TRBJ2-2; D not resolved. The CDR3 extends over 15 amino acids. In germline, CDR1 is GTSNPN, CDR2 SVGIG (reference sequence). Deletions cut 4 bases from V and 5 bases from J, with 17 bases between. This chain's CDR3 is CAWNPRAGLTGELFF. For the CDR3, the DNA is TGTGCCTGGAACCCCCGGGCCGGGTTAACCGGGGAGCTGTTTTTT.

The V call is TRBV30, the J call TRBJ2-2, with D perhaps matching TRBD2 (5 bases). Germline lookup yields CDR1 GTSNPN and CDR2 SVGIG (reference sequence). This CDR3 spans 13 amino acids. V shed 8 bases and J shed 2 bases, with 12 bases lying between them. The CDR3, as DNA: TGTGCCGAGGACTGGACCAACACCGGGGAGCTGTTTTTT. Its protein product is CAEDWTNTGELFF.

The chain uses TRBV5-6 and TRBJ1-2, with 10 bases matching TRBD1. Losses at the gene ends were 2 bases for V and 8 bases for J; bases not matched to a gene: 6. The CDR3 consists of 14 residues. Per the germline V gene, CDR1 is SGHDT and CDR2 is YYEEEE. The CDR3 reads CASSFRDRGPGYTF. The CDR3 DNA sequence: TGTGCCAGCAGCTTCCGGGACAGGGGACCGGGCTACACCTTC.

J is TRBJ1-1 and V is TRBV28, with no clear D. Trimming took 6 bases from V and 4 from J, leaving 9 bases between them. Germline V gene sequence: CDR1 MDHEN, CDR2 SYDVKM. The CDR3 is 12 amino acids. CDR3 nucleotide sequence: TGTGCCAGCAGCGACGGTAGCACTGAAGCTTTCTTT. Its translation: CASSDGSTEAFF.

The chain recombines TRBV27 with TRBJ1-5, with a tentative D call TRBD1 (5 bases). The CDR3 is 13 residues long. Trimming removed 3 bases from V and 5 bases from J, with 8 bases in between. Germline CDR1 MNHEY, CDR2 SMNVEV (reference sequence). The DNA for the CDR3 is TGTGCCAGCAGTTTGGGGCGGGATCAGCCCCAGCATTTT. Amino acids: CASSLGRDQPQHF.

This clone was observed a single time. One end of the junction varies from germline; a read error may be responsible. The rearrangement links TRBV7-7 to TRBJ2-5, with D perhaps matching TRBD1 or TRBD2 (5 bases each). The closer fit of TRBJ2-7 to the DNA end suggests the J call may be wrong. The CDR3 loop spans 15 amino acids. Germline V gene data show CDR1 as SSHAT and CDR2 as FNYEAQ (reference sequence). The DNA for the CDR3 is TGTGCTAGCAGCCCCGCCGGGGCTTCCTCCTACGAGCAGTACTTC. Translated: CASSPAGASSYEQYF.

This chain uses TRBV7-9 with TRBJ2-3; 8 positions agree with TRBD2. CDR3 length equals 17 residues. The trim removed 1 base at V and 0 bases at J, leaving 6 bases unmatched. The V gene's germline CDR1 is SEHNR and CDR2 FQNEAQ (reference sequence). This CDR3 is CASSLGGSGRSTDTQYF. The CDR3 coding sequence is TGTGCCAGCAGCTTAGGGGGGAGCGGGAGAAGCACAGATACGCAGTATTTT.

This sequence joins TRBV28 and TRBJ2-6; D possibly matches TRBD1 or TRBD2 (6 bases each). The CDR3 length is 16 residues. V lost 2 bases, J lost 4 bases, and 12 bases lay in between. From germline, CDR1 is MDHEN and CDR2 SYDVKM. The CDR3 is CASSLAGAGGANVLTF. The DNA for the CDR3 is TGTGCCAGCAGTTTAGCAGGGGCGGGAGGGGCCAACGTCCTGACTTTC.

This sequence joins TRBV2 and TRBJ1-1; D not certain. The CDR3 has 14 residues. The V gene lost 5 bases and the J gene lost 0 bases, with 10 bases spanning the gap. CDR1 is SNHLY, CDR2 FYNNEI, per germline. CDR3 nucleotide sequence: TGTGCCAGCAGTTCAAGGAACTTGAACACTGAAGCTTTCTTT. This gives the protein CASSSRNLNTEAFF. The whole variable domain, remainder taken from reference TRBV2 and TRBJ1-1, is EPEVTQTPSHQVTQMGQEVILRCVPISNHLYFYWYRQILGQKVEFLVSFYNNEISEKSEIFDDQFSVERPDGSNFTLKIRSTKLEDSAMYFCASSSRNLNTEAFFGQGTRLTVV.

CDR3 sequence: CAWSVEPRGTQYF. CDR3 bases: TGTGCCTGGAGTGTAGAGCCAAGGGGCACCCAGTACTTC. V gene TRBV30 combines with J gene TRBJ2-5; a weak D match, TRBD1 (5 bases). Trimming stripped 0 bases from V and 8 bases from J, with 13 bases between. In germline, CDR1 is GTSNPN, CDR2 SVGIG (reference sequence). The length of the CDR3 is 13 residues.

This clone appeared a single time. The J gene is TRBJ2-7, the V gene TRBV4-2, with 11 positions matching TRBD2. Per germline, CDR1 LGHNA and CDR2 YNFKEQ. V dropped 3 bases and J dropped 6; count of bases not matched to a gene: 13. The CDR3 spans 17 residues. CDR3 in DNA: TGTGCCAGCAGCCAGGGGGTTCTAGCGGGAGGAAGGGGCGAGCAGTACTTC. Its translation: CASSQGVLAGGRGEQYF.

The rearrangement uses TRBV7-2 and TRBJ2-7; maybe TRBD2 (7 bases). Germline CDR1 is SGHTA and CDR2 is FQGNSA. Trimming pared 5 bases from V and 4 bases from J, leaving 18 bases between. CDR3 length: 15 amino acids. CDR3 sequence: CASSQATGGEYEQYF. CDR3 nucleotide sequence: TGTGCCAGCAGCCAAGCGACGGGGGGCGAGTACGAGCAGTACTTC. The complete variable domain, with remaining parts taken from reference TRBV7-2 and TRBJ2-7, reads GAGVSQSPSNKVTEKGKDVELRCDPISGHTALYWYRQSLGQGLEFLIYFQGNSAPDKSGLPSDRFSAERTGGSVSTLTIQRTQQEDSAVYLCASSQATGGEYEQYFGPGTRLTVT.

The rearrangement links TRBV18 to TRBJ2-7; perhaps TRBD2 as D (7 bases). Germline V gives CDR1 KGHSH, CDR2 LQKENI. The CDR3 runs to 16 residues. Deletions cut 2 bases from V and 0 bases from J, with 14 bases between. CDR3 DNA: TGTGCCAGCTCACCAATCGGAGGGGGGGGCTCCTACGAGCAGTACTTC. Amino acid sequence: CASSPIGGGGSYEQYF.

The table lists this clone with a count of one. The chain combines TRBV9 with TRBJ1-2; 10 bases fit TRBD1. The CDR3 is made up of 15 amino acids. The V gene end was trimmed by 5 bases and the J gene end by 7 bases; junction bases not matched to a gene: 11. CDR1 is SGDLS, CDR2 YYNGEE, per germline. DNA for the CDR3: TGTGCCAGCAGTCGGACAGGGGGATGGGAAGGTGGCTACACCTTC. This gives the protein CASSRTGGWEGGYTF. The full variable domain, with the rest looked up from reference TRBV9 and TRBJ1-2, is DSGVTQTPKHLITATGQRVTLRCSPRSGDLSVYWYQQSLDQGLQFLIQYYNGEERAKGNILERFSAQQFPDLHSELNLSSLELGDSALYFCASSRTGGWEGGYTFGSGTRLTVV.

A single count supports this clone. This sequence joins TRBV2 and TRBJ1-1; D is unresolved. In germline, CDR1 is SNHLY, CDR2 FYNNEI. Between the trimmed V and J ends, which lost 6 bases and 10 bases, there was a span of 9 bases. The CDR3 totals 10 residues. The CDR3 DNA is TGTGCCAGCAGCCCGCTTTCAGCTTTCTTT. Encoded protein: CASSPLSAFF.

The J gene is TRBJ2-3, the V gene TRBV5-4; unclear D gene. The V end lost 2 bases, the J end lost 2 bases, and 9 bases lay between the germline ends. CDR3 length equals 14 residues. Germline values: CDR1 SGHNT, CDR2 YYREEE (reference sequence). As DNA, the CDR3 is TGTGCCAGCAGCTTTCGGCGGCTCACAGATACGCAGTATTTT. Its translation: CASSFRRLTDTQYF.

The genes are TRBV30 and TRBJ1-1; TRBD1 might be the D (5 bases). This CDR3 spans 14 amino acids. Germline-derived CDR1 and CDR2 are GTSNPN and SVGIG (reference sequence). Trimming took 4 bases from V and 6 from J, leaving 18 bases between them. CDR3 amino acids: CAWTPGIAEAEAFF. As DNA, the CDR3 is TGTGCCTGGACCCCAGGGATAGCGGAGGCTGAAGCTTTCTTT. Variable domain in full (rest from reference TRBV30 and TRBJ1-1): SQTIHQWPATLVQPVGSPLSLECTVEGTSNPNLYWYRQAAGRGLQLLFYSVGIGQISSEVPQNLSASRPQDRQFILSSKKLLLSDSGFYLCAWTPGIAEAEAFFGQGTRLTVV.

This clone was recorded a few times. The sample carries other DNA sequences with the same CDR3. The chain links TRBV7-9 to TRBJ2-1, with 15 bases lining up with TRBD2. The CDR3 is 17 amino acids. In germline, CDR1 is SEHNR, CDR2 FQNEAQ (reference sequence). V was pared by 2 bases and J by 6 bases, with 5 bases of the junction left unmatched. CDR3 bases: TGTGCCAGCAGCTTATCCCCGGGACTAGCGGGGGGCAATGAGCAGTTCTTC. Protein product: CASSLSPGLAGGNEQFF.

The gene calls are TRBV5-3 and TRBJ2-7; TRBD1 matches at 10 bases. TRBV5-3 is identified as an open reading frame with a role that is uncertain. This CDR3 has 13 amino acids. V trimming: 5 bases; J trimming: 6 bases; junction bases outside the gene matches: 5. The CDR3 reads CARSWTGGREQYF. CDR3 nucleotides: TGTGCCAGAAGTTGGACAGGGGGACGCGAGCAGTACTTC.

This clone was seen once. The CDR3 DNA reads TGTGCCAGCAGCTTAGTAGCGGGGGGATACAATGAGCAGTTCTTC. Translation gives CASSLVAGGYNEQFF. V and J are TRBV11-3 and TRBJ2-1, with 10 bases lining up with TRBD2. The germline V gene encodes CDR1 SGHNT and CDR2 YENEEA. The CDR3 contains 15 residues. V lost 1 base, J lost 4 bases, and 1 base stayed unmatched.

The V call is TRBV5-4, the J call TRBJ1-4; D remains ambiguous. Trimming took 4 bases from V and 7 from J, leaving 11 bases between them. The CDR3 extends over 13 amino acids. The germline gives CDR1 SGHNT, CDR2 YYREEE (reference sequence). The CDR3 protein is CASSQVAGEKLFF. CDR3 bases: TGTGCCAGCAGCCAAGTAGCTGGTGAAAAACTGTTTTTT.

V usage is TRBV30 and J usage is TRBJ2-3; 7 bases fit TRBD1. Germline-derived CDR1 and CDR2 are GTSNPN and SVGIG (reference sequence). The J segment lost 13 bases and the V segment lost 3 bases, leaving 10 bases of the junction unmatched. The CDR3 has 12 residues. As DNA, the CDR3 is TGTGCCTGGAGGCTTACTGACAGGGAGAAGTATTTT. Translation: CAWRLTDREKYF.

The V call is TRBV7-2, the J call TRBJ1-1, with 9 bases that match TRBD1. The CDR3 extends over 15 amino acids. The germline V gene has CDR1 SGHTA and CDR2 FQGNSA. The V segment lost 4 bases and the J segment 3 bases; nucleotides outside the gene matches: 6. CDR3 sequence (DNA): TGTGCCAGCAGCTCGGAGGGACAGGGCTACACTGAAGCTTTCTTT. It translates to CASSSEGQGYTEAFF.

This CDR3 is CASSLDRGGKEGYTF. As DNA, the CDR3 is TGCGCCAGCAGCTTGGACAGGGGTGGAAAAGAGGGCTACACCTTC. The chain employs TRBV5-1 and TRBJ1-2; TRBD1 aligns across 7 bases. CDR3 size: 15 residues. Germline trimming cut 0 bases from V and 8 bases from J; bases unmatched to any gene: 10. In germline, CDR1 is SGHRS, CDR2 YFSETQ. Together with reference TRBV5-1 and TRBJ1-2, the CDR3 gives the full variable domain: KAGVTQTPRYLIKTRGQQVTLSCSPISGHRSVSWYQQTPGQGLQFLFEYFSETQRNKGNFPGRFSGRQFSNSRSEMNVSTLELGDSALYLCASSLDRGGKEGYTFGSGTRLTVV.

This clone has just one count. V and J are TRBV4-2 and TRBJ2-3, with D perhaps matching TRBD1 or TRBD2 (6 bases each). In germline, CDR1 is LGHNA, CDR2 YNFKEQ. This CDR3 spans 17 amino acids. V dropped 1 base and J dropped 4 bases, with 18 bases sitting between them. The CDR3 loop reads CASSQVQGGGSPDTQYF. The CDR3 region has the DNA TGTGCCAGCAGCCAAGTCCAAGGAGGGGGGAGCCCAGATACGCAGTATTTT.

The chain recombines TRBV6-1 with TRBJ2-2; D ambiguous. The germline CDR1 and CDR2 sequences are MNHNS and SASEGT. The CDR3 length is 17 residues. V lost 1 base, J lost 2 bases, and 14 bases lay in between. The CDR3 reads CASSEGWASGNTGELFF. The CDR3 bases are TGTGCCAGCAGTGAAGGGTGGGCTTCAGGTAACACCGGGGAGCTGTTTTTT.